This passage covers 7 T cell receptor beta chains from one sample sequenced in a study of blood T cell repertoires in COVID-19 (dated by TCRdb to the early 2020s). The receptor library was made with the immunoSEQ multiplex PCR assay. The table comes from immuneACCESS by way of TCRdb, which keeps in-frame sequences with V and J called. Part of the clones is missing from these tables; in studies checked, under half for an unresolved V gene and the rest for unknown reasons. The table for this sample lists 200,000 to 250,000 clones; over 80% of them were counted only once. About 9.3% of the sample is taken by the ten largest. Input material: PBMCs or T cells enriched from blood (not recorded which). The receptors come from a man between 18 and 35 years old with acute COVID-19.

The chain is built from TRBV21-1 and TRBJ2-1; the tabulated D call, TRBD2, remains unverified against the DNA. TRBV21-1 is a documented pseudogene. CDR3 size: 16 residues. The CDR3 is CASSPPTSGSINEQFF. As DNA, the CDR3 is TGTGCCAGCAGCCCCCCGACTAGCGGGAGTATTAATGAGCAGTTCTTC.

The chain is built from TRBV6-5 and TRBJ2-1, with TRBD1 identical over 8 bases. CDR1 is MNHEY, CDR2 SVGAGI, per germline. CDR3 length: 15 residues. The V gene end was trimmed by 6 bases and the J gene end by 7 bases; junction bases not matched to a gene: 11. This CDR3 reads CASSHGQGRSNEQFF. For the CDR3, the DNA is TGTGCCAGCAGCCACGGACAGGGAAGGTCGAATGAGCAGTTCTTC.

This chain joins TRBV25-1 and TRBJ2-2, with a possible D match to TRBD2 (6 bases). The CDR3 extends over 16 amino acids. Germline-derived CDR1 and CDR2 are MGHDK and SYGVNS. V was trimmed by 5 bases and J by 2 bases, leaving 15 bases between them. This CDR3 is CASSSQGGTNTGELFF. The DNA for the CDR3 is TGTGCCAGCAGTTCCCAGGGTGGGACTAACACCGGGGAGCTGTTTTTT.

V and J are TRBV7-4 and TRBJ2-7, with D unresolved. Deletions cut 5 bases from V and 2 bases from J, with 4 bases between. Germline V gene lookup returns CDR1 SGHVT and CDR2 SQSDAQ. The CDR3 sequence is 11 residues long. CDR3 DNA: TGTGCCAGCAGCCCCGCCTACGAGCAGTACTTC. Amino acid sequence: CASSPAYEQYF.

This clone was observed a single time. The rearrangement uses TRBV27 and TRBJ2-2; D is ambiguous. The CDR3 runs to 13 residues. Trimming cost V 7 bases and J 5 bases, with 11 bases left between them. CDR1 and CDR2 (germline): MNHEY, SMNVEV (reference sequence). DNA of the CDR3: TGTGCCAGCACCTCCCCCTTTACCGGGGAGCTGTTTTTT. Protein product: CASTSPFTGELFF.

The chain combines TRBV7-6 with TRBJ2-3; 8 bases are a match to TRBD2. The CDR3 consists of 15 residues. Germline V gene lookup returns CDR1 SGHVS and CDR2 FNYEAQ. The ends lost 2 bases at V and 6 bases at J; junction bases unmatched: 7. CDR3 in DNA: TGTGCCAGCAGCTTAACGACTAGCGACACGGATACGCAGTATTTT. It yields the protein CASSLTTSDTDTQYF.

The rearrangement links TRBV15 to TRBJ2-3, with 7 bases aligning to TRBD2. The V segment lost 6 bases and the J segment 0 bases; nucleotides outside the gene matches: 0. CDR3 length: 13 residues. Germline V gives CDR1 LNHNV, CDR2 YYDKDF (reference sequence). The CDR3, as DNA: TGTGCCACCAGAGCGGGAAGCACAGATACGCAGTATTTT. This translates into CATRAGSTDTQYF.